This TCR beta chain was recovered during a study of graft-versus-host responses after intestinal transplantation (dated by TCRdb to 2020 to 2022). Concerning the study at large: The transplants that recipients received were multivisceral, liver-intestinal, or isolated intestinal. Rather than being sequenced by the commercial service, samples from a few later patients were sequenced in-house on an Illumina MiSeq and processed with MiXCR. After intestinal transplantation, graft-versus-host and host-versus-graft alloreactive T cell clones in the graft, circulation and bone marrow were tracked using bulk TCR-beta CDR3 sequencing. Every recipient was given anti-thymocyte globulin induction, then maintenance tacrolimus and steroids for roughly 3 years. Of the 20 to 30 intestinal transplant recipients enrolled in the cohort, one of whom was a retransplant, a few patients without pretransplant specimens were excluded. Alloreactive clones were identified by sequencing pre-transplant mixed lymphocyte reaction products and comparing these products with unstimulated pre-transplant donor and recipient T cells. A peak of at least 4% donor T cells among recipient peripheral blood mononuclear cells was the definition used for donor T cell macrochimerism.

Libraries were made using the immunoSEQ multiplex PCR assay. In most patients, genomic DNA was isolated using the Qiagen DNeasy Blood and Tissue Kit and sent frozen to Adaptive Biotechnologies for TCR sequencing. High-throughput TCR-beta CDR3 sequencing of genomic DNA from most patients was performed by Adaptive Biotechnologies. The original methods were these. Adaptive's ImmunoSEQ software supplied the TCR sequencing data for under 20 patients, while MiXCR and VDJtools were used to process a few other patients. CD4 versus CD8 sorting errors were corrected by removing sequences found in both subsets at a frequency ratio below 5:1. CDR3 nucleotide sequences shared between donor and recipient were removed because the origin of such sequences could not be assigned. At least 2-fold expansion over unstimulated cells and a minimum CFSE-low frequency of 0.002% (template counts) or 0.001% (read counts) were required for clones to be classified as alloreactive. Clones were considered mappable if detected in sequenced pre-transplant spleen, lymph node, or MLR CFSE-low populations of the donor or recipient. The cumulative frequency of alloreactive clones was calculated as a percentage of all sequences, weighted by copy number. TCRdb took over this immuneACCESS table, retaining in-frame rearrangements with V and J assigned. Such tables are incomplete; in checked studies, under half of the missing clones stem from an unresolved V gene, and the remainder is unexplained. V and J calls and clone size come straight from that table; D and trimming were deduced from the DNA. Present in this sample are around 100,000 clones, less than 90% of which were seen just once. The ten most abundant clones make up more than 0.8% of the sample.

The sample's time point label, decoded: cells obtained before transplantation from donor or recipient. CD3+CD4+ and CD3+CD8+ populations were FACS-sorted from unstimulated pre-transplant donor and recipient cells taken from spleen or lymph nodes. Concerning this clone: Which antigen it targets is not known. No base qualities exist here, and no much larger clone lies one base off it.

The study at large found these results: Early after transplant, peak levels of circulating GvH clones were associated with declines in HvG clones. The relatively low number and heterogeneity of intestinal transplant patients limited the conclusions. GvH clones were found in recipient bone marrow, and some of the GvH clones appeared earlier in ileal mucosa or blood, which is consistent with an intestinal mucosal origin. In the allografts of patients with donor T cell macrochimerism, GvH to HvG T cell clonal ratios were high.

The germline V gene (reference sequence) provides CDR1 SEHNR and CDR2 FQNEAQ. Relative to germline, V is 4 bases shorter and J is 4 bases shorter, with 13 bases between their ends. Spanning cysteine to phenylalanine, the CDR3 consists of 15 amino acids. The retained sequence is limited to the CDR3, 45 bases, with the frame set at the first base. The rearranged chain carries TRBV7-9 and TRBJ2-2, and possibly TRBD1, on 5 matching bases. The source was unstimulated CD4+ T cells sorted from spleen or lymph node cells, collected before intestinal transplant. This sequence originates from a human donor who received an intestinal transplant. The bases are TGTGCCAGCAGCTCCAGGGTCGGTAGCACCGGGGAGCTGTTTTTT. Its translation reads: CASSSRVGSTGELFF.